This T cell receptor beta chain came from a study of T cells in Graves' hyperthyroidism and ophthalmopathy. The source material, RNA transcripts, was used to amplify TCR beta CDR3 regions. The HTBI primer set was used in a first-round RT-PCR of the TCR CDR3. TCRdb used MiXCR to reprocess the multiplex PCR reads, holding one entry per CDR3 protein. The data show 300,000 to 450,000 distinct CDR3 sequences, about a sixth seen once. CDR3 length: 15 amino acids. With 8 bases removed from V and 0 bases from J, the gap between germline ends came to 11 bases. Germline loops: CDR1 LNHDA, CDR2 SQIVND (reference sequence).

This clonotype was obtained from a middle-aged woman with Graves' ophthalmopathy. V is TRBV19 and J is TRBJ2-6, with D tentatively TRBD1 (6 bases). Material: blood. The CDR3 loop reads CASRTVNSGANVLTF. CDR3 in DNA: TGTGCCAGTCGGACAGTTAACTCTGGGGCCAACGTCCTGACTTTC. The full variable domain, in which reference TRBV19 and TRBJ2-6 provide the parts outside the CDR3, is DGGITQSPKYLFRKEGQNVTLSCEQNLNHDAMYWYRQDPGQGLRLIYYSQIVNDFQKGDIAEGYSVSREKKESFPLTVTSAQKNPTAFYLCASRTVNSGANVLTFGAGSRLTVL.